The sequence of this TCR beta chain was determined in a study of PD-1 blockade in classical Hodgkin lymphoma. Brentuximab vedotin exposure varied among the patients, all of whom had relapsed after autologous stem cell transplantation. CD8+ T cell isolation from thawed PBMCs was performed by magnetic negative selection. The method was immunoSEQ multiplex PCR; TCRdb's version includes in-frame clones alone and lacks a portion of them. The data hold about 2,000 clones, with approximately 82% observed a single time. The germline V gene encodes CDR1 SEHNR and CDR2 FQNEAQ (reference sequence). Between the trimmed V and J ends, which lost 1 base and 3 bases, there was a span of 15 bases. The length of the CDR3 is 17 residues.

This chain links TRBV7-9 with TRBJ1-4; D might be TRBD1 (6 bases). The sequence came from a human donor with classical Hodgkin lymphoma. The source was CD8+ T cells from blood, collected at baseline. CDR3 in amino acids: CASSLVTRRGANEKLFF. CDR3 in DNA: TGTGCCAGCAGCTTAGTAACCCGAAGGGGGGCTAATGAAAAACTGTTTTTT.